The 29 T cell receptor beta chains presented below share a single source sample, sequenced in a study of blood T cells in healthy people across ages. With a J-beta primer mix and a sample-barcoded 5' primer, a second PCR ran about 6 to 11 cycles. In TCRdb, the 5' RACE reads were re-called with MiXCR into one record per CDR3 protein. The table records about 540,000 distinct CDR3 sequences, around 24% of them present only once. Separately, the same data were catalogued under a study of T cells of mothers and their children.

Specimen: blood. Receptors were obtained from a boy between 10 and 17 years old in good health.

The sample holds a few counts of this clonotype. The V call is TRBV3-1, the J call TRBJ2-5; unclear D gene. This CDR3 has 15 residues. The germline V gene encodes CDR1 LGHDT and CDR2 YNNKEL (reference sequence). V lost 0 bases and J lost 0, with 8 bases in between. The CDR3 region is CASSQDEMHQETQYF. CDR3 coding DNA: TGTGCCAGCAGCCAAGACGAAATGCACCAAGAGACCCAGTACTTC.

In its sample, this clonotype was seen a few times. This chain connects TRBV7-3 to TRBJ2-5, with 7 bases matching TRBD2. CDR3 size: 15 residues. Germline loops: CDR1 SGHTA, CDR2 FQGTGA. V dropped 5 bases and J dropped 5; count of bases not matched to a gene: 11. The CDR3 reads CASSPGQLAIETQYF. The CDR3 coding sequence is TGTGCCAGCAGCCCCGGACAACTAGCGATCGAGACCCAGTACTTC.

With regard to this clonotype: At one end the junction does not follow the germline gene, possibly because of a read error. The chain combines TRBV12-3 or TRBV12-4 with TRBJ2-5; 9 nucleotides agree with TRBD2. The CDR3 is 14 residues long. For the CDR3, the DNA is TGTGCCACCGGAGCGGGAGGTCCCACAGAGATCCAGTACTTC. Encoded protein: CATGAGGPTEIQYF.

The rearrangement uses TRBV3-1 and TRBJ2-6, with TRBD2 as a possible D gene (6 bases). The CDR3 length is 20 residues. V was shortened by 0 bases and J by 0 bases, with 18 bases between the two germline ends. Germline loops: CDR1 LGHDT, CDR2 YNNKEL (reference sequence). The CDR3 coding sequence is TGTGCCAGCAGCCAAGAGGAGGGGTGGTGGCTCAGCTCTGGGGCCAACGTCCTGACTTTC. Translating it yields CASSQEEGWWLSSGANVLTF.

This chain links TRBV20-1 with TRBJ1-4, with D perhaps matching TRBD1 (5 bases). Germline CDR1 and CDR2: DFQATT and SNEGSKA (reference sequence). Trimming took off 2 bases at V and 5 bases at J, with 9 bases between the two ends. The CDR3 length is 13 residues. CDR3 protein: CSARQGRNEKLFF. CDR3 in DNA: TGCAGTGCTAGACAGGGAAGAAATGAAAAACTGTTTTTT.

This sequence joins TRBV20-1 and TRBJ2-7; D might be TRBD2 (5 bases). The V gene's germline CDR1 is DFQATT and CDR2 SNEGSKA (reference sequence). The CDR3 has 12 amino acids. Trimming took 5 bases from V and 7 from J, leaving 15 bases between them. As DNA, the CDR3 is TGCAGTGCTCAGAGGGAAGTTAATGAGCAGTACTTC. Amino acids: CSAQREVNEQYF.

The CDR3 DNA reads as TGTGCCAGCAGCTTTCTCTCTTCGAAATACGAGCAGTACTTC. Protein: CASSFLSSKYEQYF. The chain has TRBV27 and TRBJ2-5, with unresolved D. The J call is in doubt because the DNA end fits TRBJ2-7 better. Germline CDR1 reads MNHEY; CDR2 reads SMNVEV (reference sequence). The CDR3 is 14 residues long.

This clonotype has just a few counts. V gene TRBV7-6 combines with J gene TRBJ2-5; TRBD1 matches at 9 bases. The V gene's germline CDR1 is SGHVS and CDR2 FNYEAQ. The CDR3 length is 16 residues. V lost 6 bases, J lost 0 bases, and 8 bases stayed unmatched. The CDR3 protein is CASRMGTGSYQETQYF. CDR3 bases: TGTGCCAGCAGAATGGGGACAGGGTCGTACCAAGAGACCCAGTACTTC.

This clonotype turned up a few times. The gene calls are TRBV11-2 and TRBJ2-5, with D unresolved. The CDR3 length is 17 residues. CDR1 and CDR2 (germline): SGHAT, FQNNGV. V dropped 6 bases and J dropped 4 bases, with 24 bases sitting between them. CDR3 nucleotide sequence: TGTGCCAGCAGTAGCCCTTTCCTTGCCGCCGTCCCAGAGACCCAGTACTTC. Its protein product is CASSSPFLAAVPETQYF.

This rearrangement joins TRBV4-1 to TRBJ2-7; possibly TRBD1 or TRBD2 for D (5 bases each). Trimming left V 3 bases short and J 5 bases short, with 14 bases between. Germline CDR1 and CDR2: MGHRA and YSYEKL. This CDR3 spans 14 amino acids. The CDR3 is CASSQSGPEHEQYF. The DNA of the CDR3 is TGCGCCAGCAGCCAGTCGGGACCGGAACACGAGCAGTACTTC.

The chain couples TRBV6-2 or TRBV6-3 to TRBJ2-5; D remains unclear. Trimming took 0 bases from V and 3 from J, leaving 17 bases between them. The CDR3 extends over 17 amino acids. Germline CDR1 and CDR2: MNHEY and SVGEGT. This CDR3 is CASSYSRLIDMKETQYF. In DNA, the CDR3 is TGTGCCAGCAGTTACTCGAGGTTAATTGACATGAAAGAGACCCAGTACTTC.

This clonotype turned up a few times. CDR3 nucleotide sequence: TGTGCCAGTAGGCTTCAGGGTACGGGACAAGAGACCCAGTACTTC. This sequence encodes CASRLQGTGQETQYF. The chain recombines TRBV19 with TRBJ2-5; D might be TRBD1 or TRBD2, each matching 5 bases. The CDR3 covers 15 residues. CDR1 and CDR2 (germline): LNHDA, SQIVND (reference sequence). Trimming stripped 6 bases from V and 2 bases from J, with 16 bases between.

The sample holds many counts of this clonotype. The V gene is TRBV29-1, the J gene TRBJ2-1, with D unresolved. Per germline, CDR1 SQVTM and CDR2 ANQGSEA. V shed 4 bases and J shed 0 bases, with 10 bases lying between them. This CDR3 has 14 residues. The DNA for the CDR3 is TGCAGCGTTGCACAGCGAAGCTCCTACAATGAGCAGTTCTTC. It specifies CSVAQRSSYNEQFF.

The V and J genes are TRBV29-1 and TRBJ2-7, with 13 bases lining up with TRBD2. V shed 7 bases, J shed 0 bases, and the junction held 3 bases outside the gene matches. CDR1 and CDR2 (germline): SQVTM, ANQGSEA. The CDR3 spans 14 residues. As DNA, the CDR3 is TGCAGCGCCTGGACTAGCGGGAGCTCCTACGAGCAGTACTTC. It yields the protein CSAWTSGSSYEQYF.

This clonotype was detected a few times. The chain has TRBV4-3 and TRBJ2-1; D not certain. Germline-derived CDR1 and CDR2 are LGHNA and YSLEER. The CDR3 runs to 15 residues. V lost 0 bases, J lost 8 bases, and 14 bases lay in between. CDR3 DNA: TGCGCCAGCAGCCAAGATCTGTGGCCTCGGGATGAGCAGTTCTTC. It translates to CASSQDLWPRDEQFF.

This clonotype was seen a handful of times. The chain recombines TRBV7-2 with TRBJ2-5, with 11 nucleotides matching TRBD2. V lost 1 base and J lost 0; bases outside the gene matches: 4. This CDR3 is 17 amino acids long. Germline CDR1 reads SGHTA; CDR2 reads FQGNSA. The CDR3 sequence: CASSLGLAGKYQETQYF. The CDR3 DNA is TGTGCCAGCAGCTTAGGACTAGCGGGAAAGTACCAAGAGACCCAGTACTTC.

This clonotype has just a few counts. V usage is TRBV28 and J usage is TRBJ1-2; perhaps TRBD1 as D (6 bases). This CDR3 contains 15 residues. The V and J ends lost 7 bases and 3 bases respectively, with 18 bases between them. The germline V gene encodes CDR1 MDHEN and CDR2 SYDVKM. Here the CDR3 reads CASKEVGGTDYGYTF. The DNA of the CDR3 is TGTGCCAGCAAAGAAGTTGGGGGCACGGACTATGGCTACACCTTC.

This chain connects TRBV6-5 to TRBJ2-3; the D gene is possibly TRBD1 (6 bases). The CDR3 has 14 amino acids. From germline, CDR1 is MNHEY and CDR2 SVGAGI. The V gene lost 4 bases and the J gene lost 5 bases, with 13 bases spanning the gap. The CDR3 DNA follows: TGTGCCAGCAGTTTTTCATTACAGGGAGATACGCAGTATTTT. Translation: CASSFSLQGDTQYF.

V and J are TRBV28 and TRBJ1-4; 7 bases map to TRBD1. From germline, CDR1 is MDHEN and CDR2 SYDVKM. The CDR3 runs 14 residues. V trimming: 11 bases; J trimming: 0 bases; junction bases outside the gene matches: 6. The CDR3 reads CAGGDSATNEKLFF. The CDR3 DNA follows: TGTGCCGGGGGGGACAGCGCAACTAATGAAAAACTGTTTTTT.

The V call is TRBV15, the J call TRBJ2-5; D is unclear. The CDR3 contains 14 residues. Trimming took 5 bases from V and 2 from J, leaving 12 bases between them. Germline CDR1 is LNHNV and CDR2 is YYDKDF (reference sequence). The CDR3 spells CATSPGARQETQYF. In DNA, the CDR3 is TGTGCCACCAGCCCCGGAGCCAGACAAGAGACCCAGTACTTC.

The chain uses TRBV12-3 or TRBV12-4 and TRBJ2-7; 11 bases map to TRBD1. The CDR3 length is 15 residues. The J segment lost 7 bases and the V segment lost 0 bases, leaving 5 bases of the junction unmatched. The CDR3 bases are TGTGCCAGCAGTTTAGCGGCCGGGACAGGGGGGGAGCAGTACTTC. It translates to CASSLAAGTGGEQYF.

This rearrangement joins TRBV2 to TRBJ1-4; D remains ambiguous. V gave up 7 bases and J gave up 0 bases, with 12 bases separating them. The CDR3 totals 15 residues. From germline, CDR1 is SNHLY and CDR2 FYNNEI. The CDR3: CASTSRTSTNEKLFF. For the CDR3, the DNA is TGTGCCAGCACCTCCAGGACCTCAACTAATGAAAAACTGTTTTTT.

V and J are TRBV29-1 and TRBJ1-2; 10 bases are a match to TRBD1. With V trimmed by 6 bases and J by 1 base, 11 bases remained unmatched. CDR1 and CDR2 from the germline V gene are SQVTM and ANQGSEA. The CDR3 is made up of 16 amino acids. In DNA form, the CDR3 reads TGCAGCGTCCAAAGACAGGGGGCCCTCTTTAACTATGGCTACACCTTC. Translated, it gives CSVQRQGALFNYGYTF.

Notes on this clonotype: Since a much larger clone is just one base distant, this may be a read error. The rearrangement joins TRBV12-3 or TRBV12-4 to TRBJ1-4; 9 bases line up with TRBD1. The ends lost 7 bases at V and 7 bases at J; junction bases unmatched: 7. The CDR3 sequence is 14 residues long. CDR3 residues: CASNLRQGGEKLFF. CDR3 nucleotides: TGTGCCAGCAATCTCCGACAGGGGGGTGAAAAACTGTTTTTT.

The chain couples TRBV7-9 to TRBJ2-7, with 9 nucleotides matching TRBD2. Germline trimming cut 1 base from V and 1 base from J; bases unmatched to any gene: 5. The germline gives CDR1 SEHNR, CDR2 FQNEAQ (reference sequence). The length of the CDR3 is 16 residues. The CDR3 protein is CASSLELRGGSYEQYF. The CDR3 coding sequence is TGTGCCAGCAGCTTAGAACTGCGGGGGGGGTCCTACGAGCAGTACTTC.

This clonotype has a handful of counts. The gene calls are TRBV4-3 and TRBJ2-5; 9 bases fit TRBD2. The tail of the sequence fits TRBJ2-7 better, so the J call may be wrong. CDR3 length: 17 residues. Germline-derived CDR1 and CDR2 are LGHNA and YSLEER. The CDR3 DNA follows: TGCGCCAGCAGCCAAGATCATATAGCGGGAGCTCCCTCCGAGCAGTACTTC. This encodes CASSQDHIAGAPSEQYF.

This clonotype was counted only a few times. A single base separates this from a much larger clone, so it may be a read error. The rearrangement joins TRBV11-2 to TRBJ2-5; D gene unclear. The V gene's germline CDR1 is SGHAT and CDR2 FQNNGV. The CDR3 is 11 residues long. V was cut by 2 bases and J by 5 bases, with 3 bases left in between. This CDR3 is CASSLYETQYF. CDR3 nucleotide sequence: TGTGCCAGCAGCTTATATGAGACCCAGTACTTC. Full variable domain (missing parts from reference TRBV11-2 and TRBJ2-5): EAGVAQSPRYKIIEKRQSVAFWCNPISGHATLYWYQQILGQGPKLLIQFQNNGVVDDSQLPKDRFSAERLKGVDSTLKIQPAKLEDSAVYLCASSLYETQYFGPGTRLLVL.

This clonotype has only a few counts. The chain links TRBV20-1 to TRBJ1-1; 10 bases fit TRBD1. Losses at the gene ends were 5 bases for V and 6 bases for J; bases not matched to a gene: 12. This CDR3 has 15 amino acids. Germline-derived CDR1 and CDR2 are DFQATT and SNEGSKA (reference sequence). The CDR3 DNA sequence: TGCAGTGCTCACCCCCCACCGGGACAGGGGTCTGAAGCTTTCTTT. The encoded protein is CSAHPPPGQGSEAFF.

This sequence joins TRBV7-9 and TRBJ1-2; no reliable D call. CDR1 is SEHNR and CDR2 is FQNEAQ in the germline V gene (reference sequence). V was cut by 1 base and J by 8 bases, with 11 bases left in between. This CDR3 comprises 13 residues. The CDR3 bases are TGTGCCAGCAGCTTAGAGACGGTGGAGGGCTACACCTTC. Its protein product is CASSLETVEGYTF.